This T cell receptor (beta chain) was identified during a study of molecular identifiers for immune sequencing clone quantification. The study's findings and limits: Over 99% of CMV-specific effector molecules, but under 1% of naive ones, were in clones above 20 copies.

V lost 5 bases, J lost 6 bases, and 11 bases lay in between. The CDR3 has 13 amino acids. It was from about 19,000 to 1,100,000 sorted cells, with 10%, 30% or 50% RNA, that naive CD8 libraries came. Sorting isolated naive CD8 T cells as CD8+CD4-CCR7+CD45RA+ events. Listed TCR primers and previously described methods were used for bulk TCR libraries. One entry per CDR3 protein results from TCRdb running MiXCR on the PCR reads. In the table there are under 600,000 distinct CDR3 sequences, around 23% of which are singletons. In the case of this clonotype: The antigen remains undetermined.

The receptor was derived from a human donor in good health. Some libraries in this study had Jurkat cell RNA spiked in. Material for sequencing was naive CD8+ T cells from blood, with Jurkat cell RNA spiked in. This sample's subset: FACS-sorted CD8+CD4-CCR7+CD45RA+ naive T cells. This chain connects TRBV12-3 or TRBV12-4 to TRBJ1-5; tentative D call: TRBD1 (6 bases). CDR3 nucleotides: TGTGCCAGCAGTGAAACAGGGACTCAGCCCCAGCATTTT. Its translation: CASSETGTQPQHF.